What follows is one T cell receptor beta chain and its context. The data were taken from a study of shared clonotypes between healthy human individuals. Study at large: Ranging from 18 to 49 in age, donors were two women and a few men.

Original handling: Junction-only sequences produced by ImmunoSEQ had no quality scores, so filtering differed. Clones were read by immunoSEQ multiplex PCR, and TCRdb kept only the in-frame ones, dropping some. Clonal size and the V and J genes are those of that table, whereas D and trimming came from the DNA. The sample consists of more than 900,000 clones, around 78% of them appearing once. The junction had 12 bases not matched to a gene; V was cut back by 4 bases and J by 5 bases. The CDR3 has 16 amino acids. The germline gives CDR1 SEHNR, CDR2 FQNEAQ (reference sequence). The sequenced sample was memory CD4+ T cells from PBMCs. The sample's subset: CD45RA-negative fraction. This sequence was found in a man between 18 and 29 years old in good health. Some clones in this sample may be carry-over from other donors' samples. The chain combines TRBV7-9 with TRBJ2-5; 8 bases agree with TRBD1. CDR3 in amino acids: CASSSGQGGLGETQYF. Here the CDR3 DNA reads TGTGCCAGCAGCTCCGGACAGGGCGGCCTCGGCGAGACCCAGTACTTC.